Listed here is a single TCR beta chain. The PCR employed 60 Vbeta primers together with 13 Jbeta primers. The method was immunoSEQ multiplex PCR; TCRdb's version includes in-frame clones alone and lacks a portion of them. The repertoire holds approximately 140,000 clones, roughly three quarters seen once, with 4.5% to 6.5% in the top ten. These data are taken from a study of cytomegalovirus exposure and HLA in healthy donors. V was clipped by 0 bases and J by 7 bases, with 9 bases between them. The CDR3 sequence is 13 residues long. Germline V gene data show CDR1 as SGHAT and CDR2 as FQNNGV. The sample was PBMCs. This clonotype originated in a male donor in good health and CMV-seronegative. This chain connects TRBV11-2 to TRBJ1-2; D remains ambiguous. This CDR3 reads CASSLELGGGYTF. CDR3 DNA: TGTGCCAGCAGCTTAGAGCTGGGAGGTGGCTACACCTTC. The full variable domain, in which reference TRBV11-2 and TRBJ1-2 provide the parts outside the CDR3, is EAGVAQSPRYKIIEKRQSVAFWCNPISGHATLYWYQQILGQGPKLLIQFQNNGVVDDSQLPKDRFSAERLKGVDSTLKIQPAKLEDSAVYLCASSLELGGGYTFGSGTRLTVV.